The 15 T cell receptor beta chains below were found in one sample sequenced in a study of T-cell reconstitution after alpha-beta-depleted transplantation in children. Unique molecular identifiers were incorporated when the TCRbeta library was constructed. MiXCR was run by TCRdb on the PCR reads, yielding one entry per CDR3 protein. The repertoire holds around 200,000 distinct CDR3 sequences, more than 6.5% seen once, with approximately 2.9% in the top ten. The specimen was PBMCs from the stem cell graft donor, collected from the stem cell graft. These receptors all come from a human donor who donated a stem cell graft to a child with Wiskott-Aldrich syndrome.

This clonotype was found many times. The gene calls are TRBV12-3 or TRBV12-4 and TRBJ2-7; perhaps TRBD1 as D (5 bases). This CDR3 is built from 13 residues. With 6 bases removed from V and 7 bases from J, the gap between germline ends came to 16 bases. This chain's CDR3 is CASRYDSFVEQYF. In DNA, the CDR3 is TGTGCCAGCAGATACGACAGTTTTGTTGAGCAGTACTTC.

This clonotype was found many times. Here the CDR3 reads CSAGKDSSYEQYF. CDR3 nucleotides: TGCAGTGCGGGAAAGGACAGTTCCTACGAGCAGTACTTC. The rearrangement uses TRBV20-1 and TRBJ2-7, with a possible D match to TRBD1 (6 bases). The CDR3 contains 13 residues. Per germline, CDR1 DFQATT and CDR2 SNEGSKA (reference sequence). V was trimmed by 6 bases and J by 1 base, leaving 13 bases between them.

This clonotype has ten or more counts. This chain links TRBV7-6 with TRBJ2-3; D possibly matches TRBD1 or TRBD2 (5 bases each). Germline V lookup: CDR1 SGHVS, CDR2 FNYEAQ. The CDR3 extends over 15 amino acids. V lost 0 bases and J lost 1, with 8 bases in between. The chain's CDR3 is CASSLARGGTDTQYF. The CDR3 bases are TGTGCCAGCAGCTTAGCCCGAGGGGGCACAGATACGCAGTATTTT.

Many counts were recorded for this clonotype. This sequence joins TRBV7-2 and TRBJ2-5; perhaps TRBD1 as D (6 bases). With 4 bases removed from V and 2 bases from J, the gap between germline ends came to 20 bases. The germline CDR1 and CDR2 sequences are SGHTA and FQGNSA. The CDR3 sequence is 17 residues long. This chain's CDR3 is CASSSLTGNRGQETQYF. The CDR3 nucleotides are TGTGCCAGCAGCTCCCTTACAGGGAATCGTGGACAAGAGACCCAGTACTTC.

This clonotype was detected many times. The chain joins TRBV20-1 to TRBJ2-2; D unresolved. Per the germline V gene, CDR1 is DFQATT and CDR2 is SNEGSKA (reference sequence). With 6 bases removed from V and 1 base from J, the gap between germline ends came to 12 bases. The CDR3 spans 14 residues. CDR3: CSAPGGLNTGELFF. CDR3 in DNA: TGCAGTGCCCCCGGTGGGCTGAACACCGGGGAGCTGTTTTTT.

The rearrangement joins TRBV18 to TRBJ1-2; 10 positions match TRBD1. V lost 4 bases, J lost 6 bases, and 2 bases stayed unmatched. Per germline, CDR1 KGHSH and CDR2 LQKENI. The CDR3 sequence is 13 residues long. The CDR3 DNA sequence: TGTGCCAGCTCACAGGGACAGGGGAATGGCTACACCTTC. It yields the protein CASSQGQGNGYTF.

This clonotype has at least ten counts. The CDR3 loop reads CASSPAGGGADTQYF. The CDR3 bases are TGTGCCAGCAGTCCAGCGGGAGGTGGTGCAGATACGCAGTATTTT. The rearrangement uses TRBV12-3 or TRBV12-4 and TRBJ2-3, with 9 nucleotides matching TRBD2. The CDR3 extends over 15 amino acids. V was pared by 5 bases and J by 4 bases, with 7 bases of the junction left unmatched.

There are many counts of this clonotype. The chain couples TRBV6-4 to TRBJ2-1; 7 bases are a match to TRBD2. Germline CDR1 and CDR2: MRHNA and SNTAGT. This CDR3 has 15 amino acids. Unmatched junction bases numbered 9, after V lost 5 bases and J lost 5 bases. The CDR3 nucleotides read TGTGCCAGCAGTCTCGGACTGGGGGGGGACAATGAGCAGTTCTTC. The encoded protein is CASSLGLGGDNEQFF.

This clonotype came up many times. This sequence joins TRBV3-1 and TRBJ1-2; D perhaps matches TRBD1 (5 bases). Germline V gene sequence: CDR1 LGHDT, CDR2 YNNKEL (reference sequence). The CDR3 sequence is 15 residues long. The ends were cut back, 6 bases at V and 3 bases at J, with 17 bases in the middle. DNA of the CDR3: TGTGCCAGCAGTCGGGACGGCTTGGGAGACTATGGCTACACCTTC. It yields the protein CASSRDGLGDYGYTF.

This chain connects TRBV7-9 to TRBJ2-1; no firm D call. This CDR3 comprises 17 residues. Germline V gene sequence: CDR1 SEHNR, CDR2 FQNEAQ (reference sequence). Between the trimmed V and J ends, which lost 2 bases and 0 bases, there was a span of 14 bases. The CDR3 DNA reads TGTGCCAGCAGCTTATTAGATTGGGTCAGCTCCTACAATGAGCAGTTCTTC. It encodes CASSLLDWVSSYNEQFF.

This clonotype was counted only a few times. An end of the junction does not agree with germline; a read error may underlie this. This chain uses TRBV19 with TRBJ2-3; 9 bases fit TRBD1. This CDR3 contains 8 residues. Germline CDR1 and CDR2: LNHDA and SQIVND (reference sequence). CDR3 region: CATGQGDF. The CDR3 nucleotides are TGTGCCACGGGACAGGGAGATTTT.

This clonotype was detected ten times or more. The chain uses TRBV7-8 and TRBJ2-1; D possibly matches TRBD1 or TRBD2 (5 bases each). The germline CDR1 and CDR2 sequences are SGHVS and FQNEAQ. V lost 1 base and J lost 8, with 12 bases in between. This CDR3 has 14 amino acids. This chain's CDR3 is CASSLGTPRDEQFF. CDR3 sequence (DNA): TGTGCCAGCAGCTTAGGGACTCCCAGGGATGAGCAGTTCTTC.

In its sample, this clonotype was seen many times. The V and J genes are TRBV12-3 or TRBV12-4 and TRBJ2-7; TRBD1 might be the D (5 bases). The CDR3 has 15 residues. Trimming took off 5 bases at V and 6 bases at J, with 20 bases between the two ends. CDR3 residues: CASSRNQGREGEQYF. CDR3 coding DNA: TGTGCCAGCAGTCGGAATCAGGGTAGAGAAGGCGAGCAGTACTTC.

Ten or more counts support this clonotype. The chain has TRBV9 and TRBJ2-7; the D call may be TRBD1 or TRBD2 (6 bases each). The germline V gene encodes CDR1 SGDLS and CDR2 YYNGEE. The V end lost 4 bases, the J end lost 3 bases, and 14 bases lay between the germline ends. The CDR3 spans 14 residues. The CDR3 here is CASSPDGGRYEQYF. The CDR3 DNA reads TGTGCCAGCAGCCCAGATGGGGGGCGCTACGAGCAGTACTTC.

CDR3 loop: CASSASSQFGNTIYF. DNA of the CDR3: TGCGCCAGCAGCGCTTCATCACAATTTGGAAACACCATATATTTT. The chain links TRBV5-1 to TRBJ1-3, with D unclear. V lost 4 bases and J lost 3, with 14 bases in between. Germline V lookup: CDR1 SGHRS, CDR2 YFSETQ. The CDR3 consists of 15 residues. Full variable domain (outside the CDR3, taken from reference TRBV5-1 and TRBJ1-3): KAGVTQTPRYLIKTRGQQVTLSCSPISGHRSVSWYQQTPGQGLQFLFEYFSETQRNKGNFPGRFSGRQFSNSRSEMNVSTLELGDSALYLCASSASSQFGNTIYFGEGSWLTVV.